Following are 13 T cell receptor beta chains from one sample sequenced in a study of OX40 agonist ivuxolimab in advanced cancers. Clones were read by immunoSEQ multiplex PCR, and TCRdb kept only the in-frame ones, dropping some. The sample has 70,000 to 95,000 clones, roughly nine tenths seen once. Sequences were derived from CD4+ or CD8+ T cells sorted from blood, sampled in a trial of the OX40 agonist ivuxolimab. The receptor set was obtained from an adult with an advanced solid tumor such as melanoma, head and neck, liver or kidney cancer.

The CDR3 coding sequence is TGTGCCAGCTCACCCGCAGGGTCAGGACTGGGAAACACCATATATTTT. Translation: CASSPAGSGLGNTIYF. The chain is built from TRBV18 and TRBJ1-3, with D maybe TRBD1 (5 bases). With 3 bases removed from V and 4 bases from J, the gap between germline ends came to 16 bases. The CDR3 is 16 residues long. CDR1 and CDR2 from the germline V gene are KGHSH and LQKENI.

This rearrangement joins TRBV28 to TRBJ2-7; D is possibly TRBD1 or TRBD2 (5 bases each). V gave up 2 bases and J gave up 3 bases, with 17 bases separating them. Germline V gene data show CDR1 as MDHEN and CDR2 as SYDVKM. This CDR3 contains 16 residues. The CDR3 is CASSLITAGRRYEQYF. The DNA for the CDR3 is TGTGCCAGCAGTTTAATTACGGCAGGGAGACGCTACGAGCAGTACTTC.

V usage is TRBV7-3 and J usage is TRBJ2-3, with TRBD2 matching over 8 bases. The CDR3 length is 14 residues. Germline V gene data show CDR1 as SGHTA and CDR2 as FQGTGA. With 1 base clipped from V and 5 bases from J, the junction kept 2 bases outside the gene matches. The CDR3, as DNA: TGTGCCAGCAGCTTAAGGCTAGCGGGAGATACGCAGTATTTT. It codes for CASSLRLAGDTQYF.

The V gene is TRBV6-6, the J gene TRBJ1-1, with D unresolved. V gave up 2 bases and J gave up 1 base, with 2 bases separating them. Germline assignment: CDR1 MNHNY and CDR2 SVGAGI (reference sequence). This CDR3 is 12 amino acids long. The CDR3 reads CASSYRNTEAFF. CDR3 sequence (DNA): TGTGCCAGCAGTTACAGGAACACTGAAGCTTTCTTT.

This sequence joins TRBV10-1 and TRBJ2-7, with TRBD2 matching 12 bases. CDR3 length equals 16 residues. Germline CDR1 and CDR2: WNHNN and SYGVQD (reference sequence). Trimming took 7 bases from V and 0 from J; bases not matched to a gene: 7. The CDR3 here is CASIRTSGRPSYEQYF. CDR3 in DNA: TGCGCCAGCATTCGTACTAGCGGGAGGCCCTCCTACGAGCAGTACTTC.

This clone is a singleton in its sample. The chain couples TRBV29-1 to TRBJ1-2; D uncertain. This CDR3 is built from 14 residues. Germline CDR1 reads SQVTM; CDR2 reads ANQGSEA. Between the trimmed V and J ends, which lost 4 bases and 2 bases, there was a span of 14 bases. CDR3 residues: CSVVSWQANYGYTF. CDR3 nucleotides: TGCAGCGTTGTATCGTGGCAGGCAAACTATGGCTACACCTTC.

This clone showed up just once. V gene TRBV30 combines with J gene TRBJ2-7; D perhaps matches TRBD2 (7 bases). CDR3 length equals 12 residues. V dropped 0 bases and J dropped 12 bases, with 15 bases sitting between them. Per germline, CDR1 GTSNPN and CDR2 SVGIG (reference sequence). As DNA, the CDR3 is TGTGCCTGGAGTGTTACGGGGGGCAGTTGGTACTTC. Translation: CAWSVTGGSWYF.

The chain employs TRBV6-5 and TRBJ1-3; D ambiguous. CDR3 length: 13 residues. Germline V gives CDR1 MNHEY, CDR2 SVGAGI. Trimming took 5 bases from V and 2 from J, leaving 7 bases between them. For the CDR3, the DNA is TGTGCCAGCAGTCCACGGGCTGGAAACACCATATATTTT. Its protein is CASSPRAGNTIYF.

The J gene is TRBJ2-5, the V gene TRBV5-1; D possibly matches TRBD1 or TRBD2 (5 bases each). V was clipped by 0 bases and J by 4 bases, with 10 bases between them. This CDR3 spans 14 amino acids. Germline lookup yields CDR1 SGHRS and CDR2 YFSETQ. The CDR3 bases are TGCGCCAGCAGCTTGGCCACCGGGACAGAGACCCAGTACTTC. Residues: CASSLATGTETQYF.

V usage is TRBV12-5 and J usage is TRBJ1-5; 9 nucleotides match TRBD1. This CDR3 has 14 amino acids. The junction had 4 bases not matched to a gene; V was cut back by 3 bases and J by 7 bases. The germline V gene encodes CDR1 LGHNT and CDR2 FRNRAP. The CDR3 region has the DNA TGTGCTAGTGGTTTAGGACAGGGGAACCAGCCCCAGCATTTT. Its protein product is CASGLGQGNQPQHF.

V and J are TRBV7-8 and TRBJ1-6; D gene uncertain. The CDR3 contains 14 residues. V shed 1 base and J shed 4 bases, with 5 bases lying between them. Germline assignment: CDR1 SGHVS and CDR2 FQNEAQ. CDR3 in amino acids: CASSLVLYNSPLHF. The CDR3 DNA follows: TGTGCCAGCAGCTTAGTCCTGTATAATTCACCCCTCCACTTT.

The V gene is TRBV4-1, the J gene TRBJ2-4; 8 nucleotides line up with TRBD2. In germline, CDR1 is MGHRA, CDR2 YSYEKL. V was pared by 0 bases and J by 0 bases, with 1 base of the junction left unmatched. The CDR3 totals 16 residues. The CDR3 region has the DNA TGCGCCAGCAGCCAAGACCTAGCGGGAGCCAAAAACATTCAGTACTTC. Translating it yields CASSQDLAGAKNIQYF.

The chain links TRBV19 to TRBJ2-3, with D perhaps matching TRBD2 (6 bases). Germline V gene data show CDR1 as LNHDA and CDR2 as SQIVND (reference sequence). The CDR3 has 13 residues. V was clipped by 8 bases and J by 2 bases, with 11 bases between them. CDR3 nucleotide sequence: TGTGCCAGTGGGACTTTCCTCACAGATACGCAGTATTTT. This translates into CASGTFLTDTQYF. The whole variable domain, filled in from reference TRBV19 and TRBJ2-3, reads DGGITQSPKYLFRKEGQNVTLSCEQNLNHDAMYWYRQDPGQGLRLIYYSQIVNDFQKGDIAEGYSVSREKKESFPLTVTSAQKNPTAFYLCASGTFLTDTQYFGPGTRLTVL.